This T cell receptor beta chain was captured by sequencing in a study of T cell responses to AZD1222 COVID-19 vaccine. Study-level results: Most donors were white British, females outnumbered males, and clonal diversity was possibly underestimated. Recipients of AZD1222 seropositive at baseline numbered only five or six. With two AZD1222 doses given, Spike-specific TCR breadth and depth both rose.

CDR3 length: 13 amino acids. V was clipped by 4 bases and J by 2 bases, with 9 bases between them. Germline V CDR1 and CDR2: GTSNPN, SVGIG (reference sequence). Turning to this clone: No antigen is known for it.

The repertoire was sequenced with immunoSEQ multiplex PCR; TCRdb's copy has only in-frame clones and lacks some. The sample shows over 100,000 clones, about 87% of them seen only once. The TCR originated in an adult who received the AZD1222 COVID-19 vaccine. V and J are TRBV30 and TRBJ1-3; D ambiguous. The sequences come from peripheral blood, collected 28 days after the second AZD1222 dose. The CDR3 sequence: CAWMRGTGNTIYF. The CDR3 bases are TGTGCCTGGATGAGAGGGACTGGAAACACCATATATTTT.